The 10 T cell receptor beta chains in this list originate from one sample, sequenced in a study of OX40 agonist ivuxolimab in advanced cancers. Libraries were built with the immunoSEQ multiplex PCR assay. TCRdb took over this immuneACCESS table, retaining in-frame rearrangements with V and J assigned. Such tables are incomplete; in checked studies, under half of the missing clones stem from an unresolved V gene, and the remainder is unexplained. The sample table records about 53,000 clones; approximately 91% of these occur just once. More than 9.5% of the sample is taken by the ten largest. The sample was CD4+ or CD8+ T cells sorted from blood, taken in a trial of the OX40 agonist ivuxolimab. The receptors derive from an adult with an advanced solid tumor such as melanoma, head and neck, liver or kidney cancer.

The chain combines TRBV6-6 with TRBJ2-1; 9 bases match TRBD2. The germline V gene encodes CDR1 MNHNY and CDR2 SVGAGI (reference sequence). With 6 bases clipped from V and 7 bases from J, the junction kept 4 bases outside the gene matches. CDR3 length: 13 amino acids. CDR3 bases: TGTGCCAGCAGAGGACTAGCGCGGAATGAGCAGTTCTTC. It yields the protein CASRGLARNEQFF.

The J gene is TRBJ2-1, the V gene TRBV5-6; perhaps TRBD1 as D (6 bases). Germline V gene data show CDR1 as SGHDT and CDR2 as YYEEEE. This CDR3 spans 14 amino acids. V was trimmed by 4 bases and J by 8 bases, leaving 16 bases between them. The CDR3 loop is CASSRQGSDHEQFF. Here the CDR3 DNA reads TGTGCCAGCAGCCGGCAGGGGAGTGACCATGAGCAGTTCTTC.

V gene TRBV5-5 combines with J gene TRBJ1-1; TRBD1 agrees at 7 bases. V lost 0 bases to trimming and J lost 5 bases; unmatched junction nucleotides: 10. There are 16 residues in the CDR3. Germline V gives CDR1 SGHKS, CDR2 YYEKEE (reference sequence). The CDR3 DNA sequence: TGTGCCAGCAGCTTGGAGGGGGCCAGGCCCGGAACTGAAGCTTTCTTT. This sequence encodes CASSLEGARPGTEAFF.

V and J are TRBV11-2 and TRBJ2-7, with D possibly matching TRBD2 (7 bases). CDR1 is SGHAT, CDR2 FQNNGV, per germline. Trimming pared 0 bases from V and 5 bases from J, leaving 23 bases between. The CDR3 runs to 18 residues. CDR3 nucleotides: TGTGCCAGCAGCTTAGACATTTGGGGGGGGCCTATCACGGACGAGCAGTACGTC. This codes for CASSLDIWGGPITDEQYV.

This chain uses TRBV19 with TRBJ2-1, with 12 bases identical to TRBD2. Germline trimming cut 4 bases from V and 9 bases from J; bases unmatched to any gene: 10. CDR3 length equals 16 residues. Germline CDR1 reads LNHDA; CDR2 reads SQIVND (reference sequence). CDR3 in DNA: TGTGCCAGTAGTACCGGGACTAGCGGGTTCCGGGGTGAGCAGTTCTTC. Residues: CASSTGTSGFRGEQFF. The full variable domain, with the rest looked up from reference TRBV19 and TRBJ2-1, is DGGITQSPKYLFRKEGQNVTLSCEQNLNHDAMYWYRQDPGQGLRLIYYSQIVNDFQKGDIAEGYSVSREKKESFPLTVTSAQKNPTAFYLCASSTGTSGFRGEQFFGPGTRLTVL.

V usage is TRBV30 and J usage is TRBJ2-1; D is possibly TRBD2 (6 bases). Trimming left V 2 bases short and J 9 bases short, with 8 bases between. Germline lookup yields CDR1 GTSNPN and CDR2 SVGIG (reference sequence). CDR3 length: 11 amino acids. The CDR3 DNA sequence: TGTGCCTGGAGTTTGGGGGGTGAGCAGTTCTTC. Amino acid sequence: CAWSLGGEQFF.

This clone appeared a few times. Other nucleotide sequences from this sample produce the same CDR3. The CDR3 DNA reads as TGTGCCACCAGCAGATCTAGCGGGGGCTCCTACAATGAGCAGTTCTTC. Translated: CATSRSSGGSYNEQFF. The J gene is TRBJ2-1, the V gene TRBV15, with 10 bases identical to TRBD2. CDR1 LNHNV and CDR2 YYDKDF come from the germline V gene (reference sequence). V shed 2 bases, J shed 0 bases, and the junction held 1 base outside the gene matches. There are 16 residues in the CDR3.

The chain joins TRBV7-9 to TRBJ1-5; 10 bases align to TRBD1. The V gene's germline CDR1 is SEHNR and CDR2 FQNEAQ (reference sequence). This CDR3 spans 14 amino acids. Losses at the gene ends were 5 bases for V and 4 bases for J; bases not matched to a gene: 2. Here the CDR3 reads CASSEGQGNQPQHF. In DNA, the CDR3 is TGTGCCAGCAGCGAGGGACAGGGGAATCAGCCCCAGCATTTT.

J is TRBJ2-1 and V is TRBV6-6, with 7 bases aligning to TRBD1. The V and J ends lost 5 bases and 6 bases, in that order; junction bases with no gene match: 7. Germline CDR1 MNHNY, CDR2 SVGAGI (reference sequence). The CDR3 contains 14 residues. The CDR3 reads CASSEGPGGNEQFF. CDR3 sequence (DNA): TGTGCCAGCAGTGAGGGCCCAGGGGGCAATGAGCAGTTCTTC.

This chain links TRBV5-6 with TRBJ1-3; no clear D gene. The germline V gene has CDR1 SGHDT and CDR2 YYEEEE. The CDR3 consists of 15 residues. Trimming shortened V by 4 bases and J by 0 bases, and 11 bases separated the two germline ends. The chain's CDR3 is CASSDLRYSGNTIYF. The CDR3 coding sequence is TGTGCCAGCAGCGATCTACGATACTCTGGAAACACCATATATTTT.